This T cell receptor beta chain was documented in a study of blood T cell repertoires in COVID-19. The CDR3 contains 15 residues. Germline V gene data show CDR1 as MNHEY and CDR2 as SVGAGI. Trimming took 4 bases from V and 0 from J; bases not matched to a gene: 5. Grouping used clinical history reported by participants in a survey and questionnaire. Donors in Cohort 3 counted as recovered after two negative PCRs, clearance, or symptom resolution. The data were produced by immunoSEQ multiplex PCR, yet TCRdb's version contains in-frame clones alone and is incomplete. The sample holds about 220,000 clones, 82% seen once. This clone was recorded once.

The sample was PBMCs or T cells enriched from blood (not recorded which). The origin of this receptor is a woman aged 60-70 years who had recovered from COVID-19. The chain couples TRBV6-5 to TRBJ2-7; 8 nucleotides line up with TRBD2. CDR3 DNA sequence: TGTGCCAGCAGTTTCGGGGGGGGGAGCTCCTACGAGCAGTACTTC. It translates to CASSFGGGSSYEQYF.